A single sample gave rise to the 23 T cell receptor beta chains below, sequenced in a study of T-cell reconstitution after alpha-beta-depleted transplantation in children. Preparation of the TCRbeta library involved a method that used unique molecular identifiers. TCRdb reanalysed the PCR reads using MiXCR and keeps one entry per CDR3 protein. Counted here are roughly 610,000 distinct CDR3 sequences, 10% to 13% occurring once; the ten biggest clones make up 3.5% to 5%. This material consisted of PBMCs from the stem cell graft donor, taken from the stem cell graft. The receptors shown here come from a human donor who donated a stem cell graft to a child with acute myeloid leukemia.

This clonotype showed up just a few times. The genes are TRBV29-1 and TRBJ1-1; 8 nucleotides match TRBD1. Germline CDR1 is SQVTM and CDR2 is ANQGSEA. Trimming removed 1 base from V and 4 bases from J; junction bases left unmatched: 8. This CDR3 region has 15 residues. This chain's CDR3 is CSVEVFGQGATEAFF. In nucleotides, the CDR3 is TGCAGCGTTGAAGTTTTCGGACAGGGAGCCACTGAAGCTTTCTTT.

With regard to this clonotype: A read error may account for a junction end that differs from germline. The genes are TRBV29-1 and TRBJ1-1, with a weak D call TRBD1 (5 bases). This CDR3 contains 15 residues. CDR1 SQVTM and CDR2 ANQGSEA come from the germline V gene. In DNA form, the CDR3 reads TGCAGCATTGAGGTGTGGGGCACTATGAACACTGAAGCTTTCTTT. Translated: CSIEVWGTMNTEAFF.

The chain has TRBV5-5 and TRBJ2-1; TRBD2 agrees at 9 bases. The CDR3 runs to 18 residues. Germline assignment: CDR1 SGHKS and CDR2 YYEKEE (reference sequence). V was clipped by 5 bases and J by 7 bases; unmatched bases: 19. The CDR3 loop is CASRPLLPVAREGNEQFF. The CDR3 DNA sequence: TGTGCCAGCAGGCCTCTGCTCCCGGTGGCGCGGGAGGGTAATGAGCAGTTCTTC.

The J gene is TRBJ2-6, the V gene TRBV11-2; D perhaps matches TRBD1 (5 bases). The V and J ends lost 1 base and 2 bases respectively, with 6 bases between them. Germline V gene data show CDR1 as SGHAT and CDR2 as FQNNGV. The CDR3 has 15 amino acids. In nucleotides, the CDR3 is TGTGCCAGCAGCTTAGGCAGGGCTGGGGCCAACGTCCTGACTTTC. This translates into CASSLGRAGANVLTF. Full variable domain (remainder filled in from reference TRBV11-2 and TRBJ2-6): EAGVAQSPRYKIIEKRQSVAFWCNPISGHATLYWYQQILGQGPKLLIQFQNNGVVDDSQLPKDRFSAERLKGVDSTLKIQPAKLEDSAVYLCASSLGRAGANVLTFGAGSRLTVL.

The sample holds many counts of this clonotype. The genes are TRBV3-1 and TRBJ2-7; 9 nucleotides line up with TRBD2. The J segment lost 5 bases and the V segment lost 4 bases, leaving 9 bases of the junction unmatched. Germline V CDR1 and CDR2: LGHDT, YNNKEL (reference sequence). The CDR3 is 15 amino acids. CDR3 residues: CASSLIAGVGNEQYF. In nucleotides, the CDR3 is TGTGCCAGCAGCCTTATAGCGGGAGTCGGGAACGAGCAGTACTTC.

The genes are TRBV12-3 or TRBV12-4 and TRBJ2-1; D is possibly TRBD1 or TRBD2 (5 bases each). This CDR3 comprises 15 residues. The germline V and J ends were trimmed by 2 bases and 8 bases, with 16 bases remaining between them. The CDR3 coding sequence is TGTGCCAGCAGTTTACTCGCAGCCCGAGGGGATGAGCAGTTCTTC. Protein: CASSLLAARGDEQFF.

This clonotype turned up a few times. The rearrangement uses TRBV20-1 and TRBJ2-1, with 9 bases identical to TRBD2. The germline V gene encodes CDR1 DFQATT and CDR2 SNEGSKA (reference sequence). V was pared by 4 bases and J by 11 bases, with 12 bases of the junction left unmatched. The CDR3 runs 14 residues. The CDR3, as DNA: TGCAGTGCTAAACCGGGACTAGCAGGAGTCCAGCAGTTCTTC. Amino acid sequence: CSAKPGLAGVQQFF.

The gene calls are TRBV3-1 and TRBJ2-3, with 14 bases lining up with TRBD2. CDR1 and CDR2 from the germline V gene are LGHDT and YNNKEL (reference sequence). CDR3 length equals 17 residues. After removal of 7 bases from V and 4 bases from J, the junction contained 10 bases not matched to a gene. CDR3 sequence: CASTPHPTSGRADTQYF. CDR3 sequence (DNA): TGTGCCAGCACCCCCCACCCGACTAGCGGGAGGGCAGATACGCAGTATTTT.

A few counts support this clonotype. The chain is built from TRBV7-9 and TRBJ2-5, with D possibly matching TRBD1 (8 bases). Per the germline V gene, CDR1 is SEHNR and CDR2 is FQNEAQ (reference sequence). The CDR3 contains 15 residues. The V and J ends lost 5 bases and 4 bases respectively, with 17 bases between them. CDR3 region: CASSLRTGRGETQYF. The DNA for the CDR3 is TGTGCCAGCAGCCTACGGACAGGGAGGGGAGAGACCCAGTACTTC.

This clonotype was observed many times. The chain links TRBV20-1 to TRBJ2-7; D may match TRBD1 or TRBD2 (5 bases each). The CDR3 consists of 15 residues. Per the germline V gene, CDR1 is DFQATT and CDR2 is SNEGSKA (reference sequence). V lost 0 bases and J lost 1, with 13 bases in between. CDR3 in amino acids: CSARDLDSGSYEQYF. CDR3 nucleotide sequence: TGCAGTGCTAGAGATCTTGACAGCGGATCCTACGAGCAGTACTTC.

This clonotype was observed a handful of times. This chain joins TRBV2 and TRBJ2-1; D perhaps matches TRBD2 (6 bases). The V and J ends lost 4 bases and 15 bases respectively, with 13 bases between them. The CDR3 has 11 residues. Germline V gene lookup returns CDR1 SNHLY and CDR2 FYNNEI. The DNA of the CDR3 is TGTGCCAGCAGTGTAGCGGCAGAGGGGTTCTTC. This gives the protein CASSVAAEGFF.

V usage is TRBV7-3 and J usage is TRBJ2-1, with TRBD2 matching 8 bases. V was pared by 5 bases and J by 0 bases, with 6 bases of the junction left unmatched. The germline V gene has CDR1 SGHTA and CDR2 FQGTGA. CDR3 length: 16 amino acids. The chain's CDR3 is CASSLASGFSYNEQFF. CDR3 DNA: TGTGCCAGCAGCCTGGCTAGCGGGTTCTCCTACAATGAGCAGTTCTTC.

This clonotype appeared many times. V usage is TRBV15 and J usage is TRBJ2-5; tentatively, D is TRBD1 (6 bases). The germline V gene encodes CDR1 LNHNV and CDR2 YYDKDF (reference sequence). Trimming took 4 bases from V and 1 from J, leaving 13 bases between them. CDR3 size: 15 residues. The CDR3 nucleotides read TGTGCCACCAGCACCCAAGGACAGTTCCAAGAGACCCAGTACTTC. Protein product: CATSTQGQFQETQYF.

This clonotype was seen many times. The V and J genes are TRBV5-6 and TRBJ2-1; either TRBD1 or TRBD2 may fit D (5 bases each). The CDR3 length is 12 residues. The germline V and J ends were trimmed by 4 bases and 9 bases, with 11 bases remaining between them. Germline CDR1 is SGHDT and CDR2 is YYEEEE. CDR3 DNA sequence: TGTGCCAGCAGCCGGGACGGGGTTGAGCAGTTCTTC. This codes for CASSRDGVEQFF.

The table lists this clonotype with many counts. The V call is TRBV9, the J call TRBJ1-6; 7 positions match TRBD1. CDR3 length: 16 amino acids. V shed 0 bases and J 10 bases; nucleotides not matched to a gene: 10. From germline, CDR1 is SGDLS and CDR2 YYNGEE. As DNA, the CDR3 is TGTGCCAGCAGCGTAGACCCTCTGACAGGGAGCTCACCCCTCCACTTT. This sequence encodes CASSVDPLTGSSPLHF.

Turning to this clonotype: Just one base apart from a much larger clone, this may be a read error. This chain connects TRBV10-3 to TRBJ1-1; the D gene is possibly TRBD1 (6 bases). There are 15 residues in the CDR3. Trimming took 5 bases from V and 5 from J, leaving 18 bases between them. CDR1 and CDR2 from the germline V gene are ENHRY and SYGVKD. This CDR3 reads CAISHPDGRGTEAFF. The CDR3, as DNA: TGTGCCATCAGTCACCCCGATGGGAGGGGGACTGAAGCTTTCTTT.

The table lists this clonotype with a few counts. The rearrangement joins TRBV20-1 to TRBJ2-3; TRBD2 matches 10 bases. V lost 4 bases, J lost 6 bases, and 7 bases stayed unmatched. This CDR3 is built from 14 residues. Germline values: CDR1 DFQATT, CDR2 SNEGSKA (reference sequence). The CDR3 spells CSAMLAGGGDTQYF. CDR3 coding DNA: TGCAGTGCTATGTTAGCGGGAGGCGGGGATACGCAGTATTTT.

This clonotype was detected only a few times. The chain uses TRBV27 and TRBJ1-1; 8 bases map to TRBD1. The junction had 8 bases not matched to a gene; V was cut back by 6 bases and J by 5 bases. CDR3 length: 14 residues. The germline CDR1 and CDR2 sequences are MNHEY and SMNVEV (reference sequence). DNA for the CDR3: TGTGCCAGCAGGGGCCCGGGACAGGTAACTGAAGCTTTCTTT. This encodes CASRGPGQVTEAFF.

For this clonotype: A read error may be the cause here, since a much bigger clone is one base away. This chain connects TRBV7-2 to TRBJ1-6; TRBD1 agrees at 7 bases. Per germline, CDR1 SGHTA and CDR2 FQGNSA. CDR3 length: 14 residues. For the CDR3, the DNA is TGTTCCAGCAGCCCGGACAGGACTAATTCACCCCTCCACTTT. Translation gives CSSSPDRTNSPLHF.

This clonotype was counted a few times. This rearrangement joins TRBV24-1 to TRBJ1-2, with a possible D match to TRBD1 (6 bases). V lost 4 bases, J lost 8 bases, and 10 bases lay in between. The CDR3 sequence is 12 residues long. Germline V gene lookup returns CDR1 KGHDR and CDR2 SFDVKD. The CDR3 DNA follows: TGTGCCACCAGTGAATCCGACAGGGGCTACACCTTC. Residues: CATSESDRGYTF.

This clonotype has a count of ten or more. V is TRBV20-1 and J is TRBJ1-4, with D hard to call. The germline V and J ends were trimmed by 4 bases and 5 bases, with 8 bases remaining between them. Germline CDR1 is DFQATT and CDR2 is SNEGSKA (reference sequence). The CDR3 covers 12 residues. CDR3 bases: TGCAGTGCTAAGTTACAGAATGAAAAACTGTTTTTT. Protein sequence: CSAKLQNEKLFF.

This clonotype appeared many times. The junction shows a germline mismatch at one end, possibly a read error. This chain links TRBV29-1 with TRBJ1-1; no clear D. The CDR3 has 13 residues. Per the germline V gene, CDR1 is SQVTM and CDR2 is ANQGSEA. The CDR3 DNA is TGCAGCGTAAGAGGACTGGCGAACGCTGAAGCTTTCTTT. Translated, it gives CSVRGLANAEAFF.

At least ten counts were recorded for this clonotype. This chain links TRBV7-9 with TRBJ2-5; 9 positions match TRBD1. CDR1 SEHNR and CDR2 FQNEAQ come from the germline V gene (reference sequence). This CDR3 region has 13 residues. V dropped 8 bases and J dropped 13; count of bases not matched to a gene: 14. This CDR3 reads CASGPNTGTGMYF. The CDR3 DNA is TGTGCCAGCGGACCTAACACCGGGACAGGGATGTACTTC.